These 26 T cell receptor beta chains share one sample of origin, sequenced in a study of T cells in Graves' hyperthyroidism and ophthalmopathy. It was RNA transcripts that yielded the amplified TCR beta CDR3 regions. HTBI primers were used for first-round RT-PCR of the TCR CDR3. A single record per CDR3 protein comes from TCRdb applying MiXCR to the multiplex PCR reads. This sample yields hundreds of thousands of distinct CDR3 sequences, of which more than 20% are seen a single time; 34% belongs to the top ten. Sequencing was carried out using blood. The origin of the receptors is a man aged 30 to 39 with Graves' ophthalmopathy.

This clonotype was counted ten times or more. The genes are TRBV7-9 and TRBJ2-7, with TRBD1 matching 7 bases. The ends lost 3 bases at V and 5 bases at J; junction bases unmatched: 4. This CDR3 is 13 amino acids long. Germline V gives CDR1 SEHNR, CDR2 FQNEAQ (reference sequence). CDR3 coding DNA: TGTGCCAGCAGCTTTTACAGGGGTGACGAGCAGTACTTC. It is translated as CASSFYRGDEQYF.

This clonotype was seen only a few times. This CDR3 is CASSASGRLPGELFF. DNA of the CDR3: TGTGCCAGCAGCGCCTCAGGGCGGTTGCCCGGGGAGCTGTTTTTT. The chain employs TRBV9 and TRBJ2-2, with D maybe TRBD1 (5 bases). This CDR3 contains 15 residues. Germline V gene sequence: CDR1 SGDLS, CDR2 YYNGEE. The V end lost 3 bases, the J end lost 6 bases, and 15 bases lay between the germline ends.

The chain recombines TRBV9 with TRBJ2-2; 7 nucleotides match TRBD1. CDR1 and CDR2 from the germline V gene are SGDLS and YYNGEE. The CDR3 runs to 13 residues. The trim removed 1 base at V and 8 bases at J, leaving 2 bases unmatched. The CDR3 here is CASSVWGQGELFF. The CDR3 DNA reads TGTGCCAGCAGCGTATGGGGACAGGGGGAGCTGTTTTTT.

Ten or more counts support this clonotype. The chain couples TRBV7-9 to TRBJ1-5; 11 bases are a match to TRBD1. V shed 5 bases and J 4 bases; nucleotides not matched to a gene: 10. The CDR3 contains 17 residues. CDR1 and CDR2 (germline): SEHNR, FQNEAQ (reference sequence). Here the CDR3 reads CASSAGTGGVVNQPQHF. The CDR3 DNA is TGTGCCAGCAGCGCCGGGACAGGGGGAGTTGTTAATCAGCCCCAGCATTTT.

The chain couples TRBV15 to TRBJ2-2; 8 positions match TRBD2. The CDR3 spans 18 residues. CDR1 and CDR2 from the germline V gene are LNHNV and YYDKDF (reference sequence). Trimming at V came to 0 bases and at J to 6 bases, leaving 12 bases not matched to a gene. The CDR3 coding sequence is TGTGCCACCAGCAGAGATTTAAGTAGCGGGATTAGATCCGGGGAGCTGTTTTTT. Protein: CATSRDLSSGIRSGELFF.

This clonotype was seen many times. The rearrangement joins TRBV2 to TRBJ2-1, with 14 bases lining up with TRBD2. Germline assignment: CDR1 SNHLY and CDR2 FYNNEI. This CDR3 is built from 16 residues. J lost 7 bases, V lost 6 bases, and 8 bases had no gene match. This chain's CDR3 is CASRVTSGRASNEQFF. CDR3 DNA: TGTGCCAGCAGGGTGACTAGCGGGAGGGCATCTAATGAGCAGTTCTTC.

This clonotype was counted between two and nine times. This chain uses TRBV10-3 with TRBJ2-7; 16 bases match TRBD2. Looked up from germline, CDR1 is ENHRY and CDR2 is SYGVKD. Trimming cost V 8 bases and J 2 bases; bases outside gene matches: 0. The CDR3 covers 14 residues. CDR3 in DNA: TGTGCCATCGGGACTAGCGGGAGGGCCTACGAGCAGTACTTC. This codes for CAIGTSGRAYEQYF.

This chain joins TRBV7-3 and TRBJ2-1, with a weak D call TRBD1 (5 bases). V was shortened by 5 bases and J by 5 bases, with 19 bases between the two germline ends. There are 16 residues in the CDR3. Germline CDR1 is SGHTA and CDR2 is FQGTGA. In nucleotides, the CDR3 is TGTGCCAGCAGCGACGGGTCGGCAGGGTTAAACAATGAGCAGTTCTTC. Residues: CASSDGSAGLNNEQFF.

This chain joins TRBV5-6 and TRBJ2-3, with a tentative D call TRBD1 (5 bases). The CDR3 extends over 15 amino acids. The V and J ends lost 4 bases and 6 bases respectively, with 18 bases between them. Germline CDR1 reads SGHDT; CDR2 reads YYEEEE. CDR3 region: CASSPIGWKGDTQYF. DNA of the CDR3: TGTGCCAGCAGCCCGATCGGATGGAAGGGGGATACGCAGTATTTT.

As for this clonotype: A read error is possible here, since a much larger clone lies one base away. J is TRBJ2-7 and V is TRBV3-1, with D unresolved. The length of the CDR3 is 15 residues. Germline V CDR1 and CDR2: LGHDT, YNNKEL (reference sequence). Here the CDR3 DNA reads TGTGCCGGCAGCCAATCCACAGCGAGCTCCTACGAGCAGTACTTC. Translation gives CAGSQSTASSYEQYF.

In its sample, this clonotype was seen once. In nucleotides, the CDR3 is TGTGCCAGCAGCTTGAAGTTGCCGGGACAGGAGACCCAGTACTTC. Encoded protein: CASSLKLPGQETQYF. This chain uses TRBV5-4 with TRBJ2-5, with 7 positions matching TRBD1. In germline, CDR1 is SGHNT, CDR2 YYREEE (reference sequence). The length of the CDR3 is 15 residues. J lost 5 bases, V lost 1 base, and 8 bases had no gene match.

The chain couples TRBV29-1 to TRBJ2-1; 10 positions match TRBD2. The CDR3 length is 17 residues. In germline, CDR1 is SQVTM, CDR2 ANQGSEA. The J segment lost 8 bases and the V segment lost 6 bases, leaving 19 bases of the junction unmatched. CDR3 coding DNA: TGCAGCGTCTCATCCCCTAATTCAGATAGCGGGAGGCATGAGCAGTTCTTC. Its protein product is CSVSSPNSDSGRHEQFF.

The rearrangement links TRBV20-1 to TRBJ2-7; 8 bases align to TRBD2. This CDR3 has 17 residues. Germline CDR1 and CDR2: DFQATT and SNEGSKA (reference sequence). Trimming cost V 3 bases and J 3 bases; bases outside gene matches: 16. CDR3 sequence (DNA): TGCAGTGCTAGGGATATTACACGGCGGGAGGTTTTCTACGAGCAGTACTTC. Its protein is CSARDITRREVFYEQYF.

This clonotype has more than one count but fewer than ten. The J gene is TRBJ2-7, the V gene TRBV5-1; 8 bases agree with TRBD1. V lost 1 base, J lost 5 bases, and 8 bases stayed unmatched. Germline V gene data show CDR1 as SGHRS and CDR2 as YFSETQ. The CDR3 is made up of 15 amino acids. The CDR3 DNA is TGCGCCAGCAGCTTGACCTGGACAGGGATCCACGAGCAGTACTTC. Translating gives CASSLTWTGIHEQYF.

V usage is TRBV4-2 and J usage is TRBJ1-5, with 9 bases aligning to TRBD1. CDR3 size: 17 residues. Germline V lookup: CDR1 LGHNA, CDR2 YNFKEQ. V lost 0 bases, J lost 0 bases, and 3 bases stayed unmatched. Here the CDR3 reads CASSQDTGGYSNQPQHF. The CDR3 bases are TGTGCCAGCAGCCAAGATACAGGGGGCTATAGCAATCAGCCCCAGCATTTT.

This chain connects TRBV7-8 to TRBJ2-2; 14 nucleotides match TRBD2. From germline, CDR1 is SGHVS and CDR2 FQNEAQ. The CDR3 length is 16 residues. The ends lost 6 bases at V and 5 bases at J; junction bases unmatched: 5. The CDR3 region is CASRQGLAGGTGELFF. DNA of the CDR3: TGTGCCAGCAGGCAAGGACTAGCGGGAGGAACCGGGGAGCTGTTTTTT.

This clonotype was seen more than once but under ten times. The chain combines TRBV4-3 with TRBJ2-7; 10 nucleotides align to TRBD2. V lost 1 base to trimming and J lost 0 bases; unmatched junction nucleotides: 12. Germline CDR1 and CDR2: LGHNA and YSLEER. CDR3 length equals 19 residues. CDR3 nucleotides: TGCGCCAGCAGCCAAGGGATAGTAGCGGGAGGCGTGTTCTCCTACGAGCAGTACTTC. Protein sequence: CASSQGIVAGGVFSYEQYF.

This clonotype has more than one count but fewer than ten. The rearrangement links TRBV2 to TRBJ1-2; 7 bases map to TRBD1. The V and J ends lost 9 bases and 4 bases, in that order; junction bases with no gene match: 5. Germline V CDR1 and CDR2: SNHLY, FYNNEI. The CDR3 loop spans 12 amino acids. CDR3 nucleotide sequence: TGTGCCAGTCCGGACAGGACCTATGGCTACACCTTC. Its translation: CASPDRTYGYTF.

As to this clonotype: At one end the junction does not follow the germline gene, possibly because of a read error. The rearrangement uses TRBV7-7 and TRBJ2-7, with D perhaps matching TRBD1 (6 bases). The CDR3 length is 13 residues. Germline lookup yields CDR1 SSHAT and CDR2 FNYEAQ (reference sequence). CDR3 nucleotides: TGTGCTAGCAGCCGCGAACAGGGTAACGAGCAGTACTTC. Its protein is CASSREQGNEQYF.

This chain links TRBV4-3 with TRBJ1-3; D may be TRBD1 (5 bases). From germline, CDR1 is LGHNA and CDR2 YSLEER. The V end was cut by 1 base, the J end by 4 bases, with 11 bases between. This CDR3 has 15 amino acids. The DNA for the CDR3 is TGCGCCAGCAGCCAAGCAAAAGGGGTCGGAAACACCATATATTTT. Its translation: CASSQAKGVGNTIYF.

The rearrangement links TRBV6-1 to TRBJ2-7; 8 nucleotides agree with TRBD1. The V gene's germline CDR1 is MNHNS and CDR2 SASEGT. V lost 7 bases and J lost 0; bases outside the gene matches: 5. The CDR3 has 14 amino acids. CDR3 coding DNA: TGTGCCAGCATCGTCAGGGGGCGCTCCTACGAGCAGTACTTC. Its translation is CASIVRGRSYEQYF.

In this sample, this clonotype turned up many times. This chain uses TRBV25-1 with TRBJ2-1; tentative D call: TRBD1 (5 bases). V was clipped by 3 bases and J by 4 bases, with 10 bases between them. There are 14 residues in the CDR3. Germline values: CDR1 MGHDK, CDR2 SYGVNS. This chain's CDR3 is CASSDLTDYNEQFF. The CDR3 DNA follows: TGTGCCAGCAGTGACTTGACAGATTACAATGAGCAGTTCTTC. Variable domain in full (rest from reference TRBV25-1 and TRBJ2-1): EADIYQTPRYLVIGTGKKITLECSQTMGHDKMYWYQQDPGMELHLIHYSYGVNSTEKGDLSSESTVSRIRTEHFPLTLESARPSHTSQYLCASSDLTDYNEQFFGPGTRLTVL.

There are a few counts of this clonotype. The chain carries TRBV7-3 and TRBJ1-6, with D unresolved. V dropped 5 bases and J dropped 10 bases, with 15 bases sitting between them. The germline gives CDR1 SGHTA, CDR2 FQGTGA. The CDR3 contains 14 residues. CDR3 protein: CASSILAEGSPLHF. Here the CDR3 DNA reads TGTGCCAGCAGCATCCTAGCCGAGGGATCACCCCTCCACTTT.

This clonotype was seen a few times. The V call is TRBV6-1, the J call TRBJ1-6; 7 bases fit TRBD1. CDR1 is MNHNS and CDR2 is SASEGT in the germline V gene. V was clipped by 5 bases and J by 9 bases; unmatched bases: 7. This CDR3 region has 14 residues. The CDR3 DNA reads TGTGCCAGCAGTCGACGACAGGGTGGTTCACCCCTCCACTTT. Its protein product is CASSRRQGGSPLHF.

V gene TRBV20-1 combines with J gene TRBJ2-5; maybe TRBD2 (5 bases). This CDR3 comprises 12 residues. V gave up 2 bases and J gave up 5 bases, with 9 bases separating them. Germline CDR1 DFQATT, CDR2 SNEGSKA (reference sequence). CDR3 bases: TGCAGTGCTAGATCGGGAAGGGAGACCCAGTACTTC. Translated, it gives CSARSGRETQYF.

This clonotype was detected ten times or more. The V and J genes are TRBV12-3 or TRBV12-4 and TRBJ2-7; D call uncertain. The length of the CDR3 is 13 residues. The V end was cut by 3 bases, the J end by 3 bases, with 9 bases between. For the CDR3, the DNA is TGTGCCAGCAGTTTGAAAGGTTACTACGAGCAGTACTTC. Its translation: CASSLKGYYEQYF.